Each of the 29 T cell receptor beta chains below was sequenced from the same sample in a study of blood T cell repertoires in COVID-19. Clones were read by immunoSEQ multiplex PCR, and TCRdb kept only the in-frame ones, dropping some. The sample shows fewer than 500,000 clones, around 89% of them seen only once. The sample consisted of peripheral blood. Every receptor here comes from a woman in her twenties or thirties with acute or convalescent COVID-19.

The chain's CDR3 is CASSMTSGGTYEQYF. DNA for the CDR3: TGTGCCAGCAGCATGACTAGCGGGGGCACCTACGAGCAGTACTTC. The chain links TRBV7-2 to TRBJ2-7, with TRBD2 identical over 12 bases. The germline V gene encodes CDR1 SGHTA and CDR2 FQGNSA. Trimming took 5 bases from V and 2 from J; bases not matched to a gene: 4. This CDR3 has 15 residues.

CDR3 coding DNA: TGCGCCAGCAGCTTCGGGAACAATGAGCAGTTCTTC. This translates into CASSFGNNEQFF. V is TRBV5-1 and J is TRBJ2-1; weak D call: TRBD2 (5 bases). The CDR3 length is 12 residues. Trimming shortened V by 2 bases and J by 5 bases, and 5 bases separated the two germline ends. CDR1 and CDR2 from the germline V gene are SGHRS and YFSETQ.

The V and J genes are TRBV9 and TRBJ2-1; D is possibly TRBD2 (6 bases). CDR1 and CDR2 from the germline V gene are SGDLS and YYNGEE. The CDR3 has 15 residues. V gave up 2 bases and J gave up 1 base, with 10 bases separating them. The CDR3: CASSVQDYSYNEQFF. CDR3 nucleotides: TGTGCCAGCAGCGTCCAGGACTATTCCTACAATGAGCAGTTCTTC.

The chain is built from TRBV7-2 and TRBJ1-3, with a possible D match to TRBD1 (5 bases). V was shortened by 4 bases and J by 4 bases, with 14 bases between the two germline ends. The CDR3 runs 15 residues. The V gene's germline CDR1 is SGHTA and CDR2 FQGNSA. The CDR3 region has the DNA TGTGCCAGCAGCTCAAAAACGGGGGGAGGAAACACCATATATTTT. Its protein is CASSSKTGGGNTIYF.

The chain has TRBV7-3 and TRBJ2-1, with 9 nucleotides matching TRBD2. V lost 5 bases, J lost 4 bases, and 6 bases stayed unmatched. The CDR3 totals 15 residues. Germline CDR1 reads SGHTA; CDR2 reads FQGTGA. In DNA form, the CDR3 reads TGTGCCAGCAGCCAAAGCGGGGGGACATACAATGAGCAGTTCTTC. It specifies CASSQSGGTYNEQFF.

The genes are TRBV6-5 and TRBJ1-1; TRBD1 might be the D (5 bases). The CDR3 spans 11 residues. V lost 6 bases and J lost 7, with 9 bases in between. Germline-derived CDR1 and CDR2 are MNHEY and SVGAGI. This CDR3 is CASSDRVEAFF. CDR3 nucleotides: TGTGCCAGCAGCGACAGAGTTGAAGCTTTCTTT.

V usage is TRBV5-4 and J usage is TRBJ1-1, with 7 bases fitting TRBD1. Germline lookup yields CDR1 SGHNT and CDR2 YYREEE (reference sequence). The CDR3 contains 16 residues. Trimming cost V 4 bases and J 0 bases; bases outside gene matches: 9. DNA for the CDR3: TGTGCCAGCAGCCCGAGGGACAGCCGCATGAACACTGAAGCTTTCTTT. Amino acid sequence: CASSPRDSRMNTEAFF.

The chain has TRBV27 and TRBJ2-7; tentative D call: TRBD1 (6 bases). The length of the CDR3 is 17 residues. V was pared by 6 bases and J by 1 base, with 22 bases between. Germline loops: CDR1 MNHEY, CDR2 SMNVEV (reference sequence). The CDR3 here is CASSVNKQGDLSYEQYF. The CDR3 region has the DNA TGTGCCAGCAGCGTCAACAAACAGGGAGATTTATCCTACGAGCAGTACTTC.

This chain uses TRBV28 with TRBJ2-1; 15 bases align to TRBD2. Germline V gene lookup returns CDR1 MDHEN and CDR2 SYDVKM. V gave up 6 bases and J gave up 8 bases; unmatched junction bases: 5. The CDR3 runs 15 residues. The CDR3 DNA reads as TGTGCCAGCAGGCTGGGACTAGCGGGGGGATATGAGCAGTTCTTC. It is translated as CASRLGLAGGYEQFF.

The rearrangement joins TRBV19 to TRBJ2-6; D may be TRBD2 (5 bases). V lost 5 bases, J lost 0 bases, and 11 bases lay in between. Germline-derived CDR1 and CDR2 are LNHDA and SQIVND (reference sequence). The CDR3 extends over 16 amino acids. The CDR3 nucleotides read TGTGCCAGTAGTCGGGGAGATTCCTCTGGGGCCAACGTCCTGACTTTC. It specifies CASSRGDSSGANVLTF.

The chain employs TRBV20-1 and TRBJ1-1; no firm D call. Germline loops: CDR1 DFQATT, CDR2 SNEGSKA (reference sequence). There are 13 residues in the CDR3. Between the trimmed V and J ends, which lost 3 bases and 1 base, there was a span of 9 bases. CDR3 sequence (DNA): TGCAGTGCTAGTTGGTCGGGGAACACTGAAGCTTTCTTT. It specifies CSASWSGNTEAFF.

The V gene is TRBV3-1 (or the pseudogene TRBV3-2), the J gene TRBJ2-7, with D perhaps TRBD1 (6 bases). The CDR3 contains 13 residues. Germline-derived CDR1 and CDR2 are LGHDT and YNNKEL (reference sequence). V dropped 3 bases and J dropped 3 bases, with 9 bases sitting between them. DNA of the CDR3: TGTGCCAGCAGCCAGGGGGCTCTCTACGAGCAGTACTTC. It encodes CASSQGALYEQYF.

The chain joins TRBV6-6 to TRBJ2-7; D is unresolved. Trimming removed 3 bases from V and 1 base from J, with 4 bases in between. The length of the CDR3 is 12 residues. Germline CDR1 reads MNHNY; CDR2 reads SVGAGI (reference sequence). CDR3 sequence (DNA): TGTGCCAGCAGTTATAATTCCTACGAGCAGTACTTC. Translating it yields CASSYNSYEQYF.

The DNA of the CDR3 is TGTGCCAGCAGCCAGATACTAGCGGGGGTGTACAATGAGCAGTTCTTC. This translates into CASSQILAGVYNEQFF. J is TRBJ2-1 and V is TRBV3-1 (or the pseudogene TRBV3-2), with 11 bases lining up with TRBD2. The CDR3 consists of 16 residues. Unmatched junction bases numbered 5, after V lost 3 bases and J lost 4 bases. Germline values: CDR1 LGHDT, CDR2 YNNKEL (reference sequence).

The rearrangement links TRBV6-6 to TRBJ2-7, with 9 nucleotides matching TRBD1. The CDR3 sequence is 14 residues long. The junction had 6 bases not matched to a gene; V was cut back by 7 bases and J by 2 bases. CDR1 and CDR2 from the germline V gene are MNHNY and SVGAGI (reference sequence). CDR3: CASNGQGIAYEQYF. CDR3 DNA sequence: TGTGCCAGCAACGGACAGGGGATAGCCTACGAGCAGTACTTC.

The gene calls are TRBV5-1 and TRBJ2-4, with TRBD1 matching 8 bases. Per the germline V gene, CDR1 is SGHRS and CDR2 is YFSETQ. V lost 2 bases and J lost 3; bases outside the gene matches: 10. The CDR3 contains 17 residues. CDR3 DNA sequence: TGCGCCAGCAGCTTACCTGCAGGGGGCGCGGACAAAAACATTCAGTACTTC. This gives the protein CASSLPAGGADKNIQYF.

This chain uses TRBV4-1 with TRBJ1-6, with D possibly being TRBD1 (6 bases). Trimming took 4 bases from V and 6 from J, leaving 22 bases between them. The CDR3 sequence is 18 residues long. Germline V gives CDR1 MGHRA, CDR2 YSYEKL. CDR3 region: CASSPDALGHRLNSPLHF. The CDR3 DNA sequence: TGCGCCAGCAGCCCCGACGCCTTGGGACACCGGCTTAATTCACCCCTCCACTTT.

The chain links TRBV25-1 to TRBJ1-2; D gene unclear. The germline V gene has CDR1 MGHDK and CDR2 SYGVNS. V was pared by 3 bases and J by 4 bases, with 9 bases between. The CDR3 is 13 residues long. For the CDR3, the DNA is TGTGCCAGCAGTGATAAGAGTACCTATGGCTACACCTTC. It codes for CASSDKSTYGYTF.

This chain connects TRBV28 to TRBJ1-2, with D possibly TRBD1 on 5 matching bases. Germline V gene lookup returns CDR1 MDHEN and CDR2 SYDVKM. V lost 3 bases to trimming and J lost 8 bases, with 22 bases between them. The CDR3 extends over 16 amino acids. CDR3 region: CASSFIYTGPVRGYTF. The CDR3 DNA follows: TGTGCCAGCAGTTTTATCTATACAGGACCTGTACGGGGCTACACCTTC.

The chain links TRBV24-1 to TRBJ2-3; D is uncertain. The CDR3 is made up of 15 amino acids. CDR1 is KGHDR, CDR2 SFDVKD, per germline. V gave up 5 bases and J gave up 1 base, with 12 bases separating them. CDR3 loop: CATSAETIGTDTQYF. CDR3 sequence (DNA): TGTGCCACCAGTGCGGAAACTATAGGCACAGATACGCAGTATTTT.

The chain links TRBV13 to TRBJ1-1, with 8 nucleotides matching TRBD1. V was clipped by 5 bases and J by 1 base; unmatched bases: 6. From germline, CDR1 is PRHDT and CDR2 FYEKMQ (reference sequence). There are 15 residues in the CDR3. This CDR3 reads CASSGQGQPNTEAFF. CDR3 nucleotide sequence: TGTGCCAGCAGCGGACAGGGACAGCCGAACACTGAAGCTTTCTTT.

The chain carries TRBV2 and TRBJ1-3, with 7 bases aligning to TRBD1. Per germline, CDR1 SNHLY and CDR2 FYNNEI. The junction had 7 bases not matched to a gene; V was cut back by 4 bases and J by 4 bases. The CDR3 covers 15 residues. This CDR3 reads CASSAGQNAGNTIYF. CDR3 DNA: TGTGCCAGCAGTGCGGGACAGAATGCGGGAAACACCATATATTTT. Full variable domain (remainder filled in from reference TRBV2 and TRBJ1-3): EPEVTQTPSHQVTQMGQEVILRCVPISNHLYFYWYRQILGQKVEFLVSFYNNEISEKSEIFDDQFSVERPDGSNFTLKIRSTKLEDSAMYFCASSAGQNAGNTIYFGEGSWLTVV.

This chain joins TRBV2 and TRBJ1-1, with 12 bases fitting TRBD1. The CDR3 consists of 15 residues. Germline-derived CDR1 and CDR2 are SNHLY and FYNNEI. Trimming cost V 1 base and J 8 bases; bases outside gene matches: 5. The CDR3 spells CASSEGGTGGLEAFF. The CDR3 DNA follows: TGTGCCAGCAGTGAAGGGGGGACAGGGGGCCTCGAAGCTTTCTTT.

The V and J genes are TRBV7-3 and TRBJ2-7; 10 nucleotides line up with TRBD1. V trimming: 5 bases; J trimming: 6 bases; junction bases outside the gene matches: 4. The CDR3 contains 13 residues. CDR1 is SGHTA and CDR2 is FQGTGA in the germline V gene. CDR3 loop: CASSHGTGAEQYF. The CDR3, as DNA: TGTGCCAGCAGCCACGGGACAGGGGCCGAGCAGTACTTC. Together with reference TRBV7-3 and TRBJ2-7, the CDR3 gives the full variable domain: GAGVSQTPSNKVTEKGKYVELRCDPISGHTALYWYRQSLGQGPEFLIYFQGTGAADDSGLPNDRFFAVRPEGSVSTLKIQRTERGDSAVYLCASSHGTGAEQYFGPGTRLTVT.

This chain joins TRBV7-3 and TRBJ1-2; unclear D gene. V was trimmed by 9 bases and J by 2 bases, leaving 10 bases between them. The CDR3 is 12 residues long. Germline V CDR1 and CDR2: SGHTA, FQGTGA. In DNA form, the CDR3 reads TGTGCCAGTAATCCAGGAAACTATGGCTACACCTTC. This encodes CASNPGNYGYTF.

The chain couples TRBV6-6 to TRBJ2-7; 7 nucleotides align to TRBD1. Trimming at V came to 0 bases and at J to 2 bases, leaving 1 base not matched to a gene. CDR1 MNHNY and CDR2 SVGAGI come from the germline V gene (reference sequence). The CDR3 totals 14 residues. The CDR3 nucleotides are TGTGCCAGCAGTTACTCGCAGGGGGCCTACGAGCAGTACTTC. Amino acids: CASSYSQGAYEQYF.

V gene TRBV11-3 combines with J gene TRBJ2-3; 11 positions match TRBD1. The CDR3 length is 16 residues. The V gene's germline CDR1 is SGHNT and CDR2 YENEEA. V lost 1 base to trimming and J lost 8 bases; unmatched junction nucleotides: 8. DNA for the CDR3: TGTGCCAGCAGCTTAGCGAGGACAGGGGGCGAGGTTACGCAGTATTTT. Amino acid sequence: CASSLARTGGEVTQYF.

Comment on this clone: Within the sample, other DNA sequences also encode this same CDR3. The gene calls are TRBV7-2 and TRBJ2-1, with D uncertain. The germline V gene has CDR1 SGHTA and CDR2 FQGNSA. This CDR3 region has 14 residues. V was shortened by 0 bases and J by 7 bases, with 10 bases between the two germline ends. CDR3 residues: CASSLAPGGNEQFF. The CDR3 coding sequence is TGTGCCAGCAGCTTAGCTCCAGGTGGGAATGAGCAGTTCTTC.

CDR3 nucleotides: TGTGCCAGCAGCTTAGTTACTAGCGGGGGGGTCAATGAGCAGTTCTTC. This encodes CASSLVTSGGVNEQFF. The chain joins TRBV7-2 to TRBJ2-1; 13 bases are a match to TRBD2. Germline V gives CDR1 SGHTA, CDR2 FQGNSA. This CDR3 is 16 amino acids long. The V and J ends lost 1 base and 6 bases, in that order; junction bases with no gene match: 3.